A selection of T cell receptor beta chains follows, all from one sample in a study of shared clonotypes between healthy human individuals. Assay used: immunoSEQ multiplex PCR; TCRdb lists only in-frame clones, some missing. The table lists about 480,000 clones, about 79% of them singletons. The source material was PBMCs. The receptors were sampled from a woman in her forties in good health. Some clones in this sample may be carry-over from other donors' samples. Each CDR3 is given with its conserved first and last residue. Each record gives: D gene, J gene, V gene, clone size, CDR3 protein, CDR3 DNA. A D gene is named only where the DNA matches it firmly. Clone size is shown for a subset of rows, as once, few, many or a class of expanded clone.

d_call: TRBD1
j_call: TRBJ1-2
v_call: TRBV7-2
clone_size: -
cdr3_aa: CASSFRSGQGNYGYTF
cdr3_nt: TGTGCCAGCAGTTTCAGATCGGGACAGGGGAACTATGGCTACACCTTC

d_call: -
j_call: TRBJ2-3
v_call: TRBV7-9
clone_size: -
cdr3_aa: CASSPPAVGTDTQYF
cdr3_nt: TGTGCCAGCAGCCCTCCGGCGGTGGGCACAGATACGCAGTATTTT

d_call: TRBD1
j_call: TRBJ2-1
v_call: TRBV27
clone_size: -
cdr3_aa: CASRRTGENEQFF
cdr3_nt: TGTGCCAGCAGACGGACAGGGGAAAATGAGCAGTTCTTC

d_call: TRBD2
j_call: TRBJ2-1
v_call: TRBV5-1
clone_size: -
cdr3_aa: CASIRTSGSNEQFF
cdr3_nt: TGCGCCAGCATCCGGACTAGCGGGAGTAATGAGCAGTTCTTC

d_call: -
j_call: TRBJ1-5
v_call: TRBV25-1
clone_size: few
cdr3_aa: CASSESGYGTPQHF
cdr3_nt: TGTGCCAGCAGTGAATCCGGGTATGGTACCCCCCAGCATTTT

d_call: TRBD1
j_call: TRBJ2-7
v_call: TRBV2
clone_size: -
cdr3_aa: CASLEEVGTGVGEQYF
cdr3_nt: TGTGCCAGCCTGGAGGAGGTGGGGACAGGGGTAGGCGAGCAGTACTTC

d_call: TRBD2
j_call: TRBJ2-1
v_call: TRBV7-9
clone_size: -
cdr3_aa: CASSQGLVTYNEQFF
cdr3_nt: TGTGCCAGCAGCCAAGGACTAGTAACCTACAATGAGCAGTTCTTC

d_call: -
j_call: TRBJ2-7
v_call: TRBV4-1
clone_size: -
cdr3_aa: CASSQVEALDEQYF
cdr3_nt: TGCGCCAGCAGCCAAGTCGAGGCCTTGGACGAGCAGTACTTC

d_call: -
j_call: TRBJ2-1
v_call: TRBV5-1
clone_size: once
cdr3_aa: CASSLGQGGNEQFF
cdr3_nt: TGCGCCAGCAGCTTGGGACAGGGAGGCAATGAGCAGTTCTTC

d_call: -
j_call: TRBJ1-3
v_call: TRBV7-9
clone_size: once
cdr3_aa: CASRQYRPQSSGNTIYF
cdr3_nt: TGTGCCAGCCGCCAGTACAGGCCTCAGAGCTCTGGAAACACCATATATTTT

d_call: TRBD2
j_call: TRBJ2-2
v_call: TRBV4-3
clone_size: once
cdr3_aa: CASSQELAGVETGELFF
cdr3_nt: TGCGCCAGCAGCCAAGAACTAGCGGGAGTGGAGACCGGGGAGCTGTTTTTT

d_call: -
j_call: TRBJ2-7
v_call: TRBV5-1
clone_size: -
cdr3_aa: CASSVGRNRLDEQYF
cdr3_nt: TGCGCCAGCAGCGTGGGACGGAATCGCCTCGACGAGCAGTACTTC

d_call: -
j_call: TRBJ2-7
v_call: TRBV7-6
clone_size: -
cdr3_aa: CASSLGASYEQYF
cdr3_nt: TGTGCCAGCAGCTTAGGGGCCTCCTACGAGCAGTACTTC

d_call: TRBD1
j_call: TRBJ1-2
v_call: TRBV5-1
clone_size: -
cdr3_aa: CASSLDRGYYTF
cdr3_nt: TGCGCCAGCAGCCTGGACAGGGGATACTACACCTTC